The clone carrying this T cell receptor (beta chain) has more than one count but fewer than ten. What it binds is unknown. Germline CDR1 SGHDT, CDR2 YYEEEE. V lost 2 bases, J lost 6 bases, and 11 bases lay in between. This CDR3 spans 13 amino acids. Template switching by 5'RACE produced TCR cDNA, adding a universal primer site and UMIs. TCRdb analysed the 5' RACE reads with MiXCR anew, one entry per CDR3 protein. The table has hundreds of thousands of distinct CDR3 sequences, about 12% seen once. The sample belongs to a study of T cells after yellow fever vaccination. Study-wide context: It was SMART-Seq v4 Ultra Low Input that prepared the fractions with low cell numbers.

Study-wide points: Abundant contaminating clonotypes from the bulk population could appear in FACS-sorted repertoires. Clonotypes appearing in both CD4 and CD8 compartments existed, and their share was small.

Specimen: PBMCs, collected on the day of the yellow fever booster vaccination. This clonotype was obtained from a man between 25 and 39 years old who received the YFV17D yellow fever vaccine. The chain uses TRBV5-6 and TRBJ1-1; maybe TRBD1 (5 bases). CDR3 residues: CASSFLGDSEAFF. The CDR3 DNA follows: TGTGCCAGCAGCTTTTTGGGGGATTCTGAAGCTTTCTTT.